Presented here are 22 T cell receptor beta chains from one specimen sequenced in a study of shared clonotypes between healthy human individuals. Profiled with immunoSEQ multiplex PCR; TCRdb holds only in-frame clones, not every one. The sample lists 1,100,000 or so clones, around 78% seen once, with roughly 0.56% in the top ten. Material for sequencing was memory CD4+ T cells from PBMCs. The subset is: CD45RA-negative fraction. These receptors were obtained from a man aged 18 to 29 in good health. Some clones in this sample may be carry-over from other donors' samples.

The V call is TRBV10-3, the J call TRBJ2-2; no definite D call. The V end was cut by 0 bases, the J end by 3 bases, with 5 bases between. There are 14 residues in the CDR3. Germline V gives CDR1 ENHRY, CDR2 SYGVKD. CDR3 nucleotide sequence: TGTGCCATCAGTGAGTCTAGGGACACCGGGGAGCTGTTTTTT. Its protein product is CAISESRDTGELFF.

This clone has only one observation. Other nucleotide sequences in the sample specify the same CDR3. The chain combines TRBV10-3 with TRBJ2-5; D call uncertain. Germline V gene sequence: CDR1 ENHRY, CDR2 SYGVKD. Deletions cut 5 bases from V and 2 bases from J, with 3 bases between. The CDR3 spans 11 residues. DNA for the CDR3: TGTGCCATCAGTAATCAAGAGACCCAGTACTTC. It is translated as CAISNQETQYF.

The V and J genes are TRBV7-9 and TRBJ2-7; D gene uncertain. CDR3 length equals 12 residues. Per germline, CDR1 SEHNR and CDR2 FQNEAQ (reference sequence). With 4 bases removed from V and 4 bases from J, the gap between germline ends came to 8 bases. CDR3 in amino acids: CASSSIGYEQYF. The CDR3 DNA sequence: TGTGCCAGCAGCTCGATCGGATACGAGCAGTACTTC. The full variable domain, its missing parts supplied by reference TRBV7-9 and TRBJ2-7, is DTGVSQNPRHKITKRGQNVTFRCDPISEHNRLYWYRQTLGQGPEFLTYFQNEAQLEKSRLLSDRFSAERPKGSFSTLEIQRTEQGDSAMYLCASSSIGYEQYFGPGTRLTVT.

This chain joins TRBV28 and TRBJ1-4, with 7 nucleotides matching TRBD1. V lost 4 bases and J lost 1; bases outside the gene matches: 3. This CDR3 is built from 15 residues. Germline V gene lookup returns CDR1 MDHEN and CDR2 SYDVKM. Here the CDR3 DNA reads TGTGCCAGCAGTTCCACAGGGGTAACTAATGAAAAACTGTTTTTT. Amino acids: CASSSTGVTNEKLFF.

The CDR3 protein is CASSHVGLAGPYEQYF. CDR3 sequence (DNA): TGTGCCAGCAGCCACGTTGGGCTAGCGGGACCCTACGAGCAGTACTTC. The V call is TRBV14, the J call TRBJ2-7; the match to TRBD2 covers 9 bases. Looked up from germline, CDR1 is SGHDN and CDR2 is FVKESK. Trimming took 3 bases from V and 2 from J; bases not matched to a gene: 8. This CDR3 comprises 16 residues.

The chain links TRBV27 to TRBJ1-5; no definite D call. The CDR3 runs to 13 residues. Germline values: CDR1 MNHEY, CDR2 SMNVEV (reference sequence). The V end lost 0 bases, the J end lost 6 bases, and 6 bases lay between the germline ends. CDR3 nucleotide sequence: TGTGCCAGCAGTTTATCGCGTCTTCAGCCCCAGCATTTT. It is translated as CASSLSRLQPQHF.

V usage is TRBV9 and J usage is TRBJ2-3; a possible D gene is TRBD2 (5 bases). Germline CDR1 SGDLS, CDR2 YYNGEE. The CDR3 sequence is 15 residues long. V dropped 1 base and J dropped 0 bases, with 9 bases sitting between them. The CDR3 protein is CASSVTGTSTDTQYF. The CDR3, as DNA: TGTGCCAGCAGCGTAACGGGAACCAGCACAGATACGCAGTATTTT.

This clone has a handful of counts. V gene TRBV7-9 combines with J gene TRBJ2-2; unclear D gene. This CDR3 contains 15 residues. V lost 0 bases, J lost 5 bases, and 10 bases lay in between. Germline CDR1 SEHNR, CDR2 FQNEAQ (reference sequence). CDR3 in amino acids: CASSLASFVTGELFF. For the CDR3, the DNA is TGTGCCAGCAGCTTAGCTTCTTTCGTAACCGGGGAGCTGTTTTTT.

V usage is TRBV5-5 and J usage is TRBJ1-3, with D perhaps matching TRBD1 (5 bases). Trimming cost V 1 base and J 0 bases, with 11 bases left between them. The CDR3 contains 16 residues. Germline assignment: CDR1 SGHKS and CDR2 YYEKEE (reference sequence). The CDR3 protein is CASSLRTTSSGNTIYF. CDR3 DNA: TGTGCCAGCAGCTTGAGGACAACGAGCTCTGGAAACACCATATATTTT.

The J gene is TRBJ1-4, the V gene TRBV11-2, with D perhaps TRBD1 (5 bases). Germline V gives CDR1 SGHAT, CDR2 FQNNGV. V lost 8 bases and J 0 bases, leaving 16 bases between the germline ends. The CDR3 has 16 residues. The CDR3 region is CASQKTQGSTNEKLFF. For the CDR3, the DNA is TGTGCCAGCCAGAAGACCCAGGGTTCAACTAATGAAAAACTGTTTTTT.

The V and J genes are TRBV5-1 and TRBJ2-2; TRBD2 might be the D (5 bases). Germline loops: CDR1 SGHRS, CDR2 YFSETQ. The V end lost 2 bases, the J end lost 0 bases, and 14 bases lay between the germline ends. The CDR3 is made up of 17 amino acids. DNA for the CDR3: TGCGCCAGCAGCTTACGAGCGGTGACGGCGAACACCGGGGAGCTGTTTTTT. Translation gives CASSLRAVTANTGELFF.

The chain uses TRBV29-1 and TRBJ2-3; maybe TRBD2 (7 bases). V was cut by 4 bases and J by 6 bases, with 17 bases left in between. This CDR3 region has 14 residues. The germline V gene has CDR1 SQVTM and CDR2 ANQGSEA. Here the CDR3 DNA reads TGCAGCGTTGCGGGTGGGGGGGGCCCCGATACGCAGTATTTT. It is translated as CSVAGGGGPDTQYF.

The rearrangement joins TRBV2 to TRBJ2-7; no clear D gene. Trimming stripped 3 bases from V and 0 bases from J, with 3 bases between. The CDR3 spans 12 residues. Germline CDR1 reads SNHLY; CDR2 reads FYNNEI. In DNA form, the CDR3 reads TGTGCCAGCAGTGAGAACTCCTACGAGCAGTACTTC. This encodes CASSENSYEQYF.

This clone was detected a few times. The rearrangement joins TRBV28 to TRBJ1-1; D not certain. Trimming cost V 6 bases and J 1 base, with 9 bases left between them. Per germline, CDR1 MDHEN and CDR2 SYDVKM. This CDR3 spans 13 amino acids. The CDR3 spells CASRSPSNTEAFF. CDR3 coding DNA: TGTGCCAGCAGGTCTCCGTCGAACACTGAAGCTTTCTTT. Using reference TRBV28 and TRBJ1-1 for the parts outside the CDR3, the full variable domain is DVKVTQSSRYLVKRTGEKVFLECVQDMDHENMFWYRQDPGLGLRLIYFSYDVKMKEKGDIPEGYSVSREKKERFSLILESASTNQTSMYLCASRSPSNTEAFFGQGTRLTVV.

The J gene is TRBJ2-6, the V gene TRBV2; 8 nucleotides line up with TRBD1. Germline values: CDR1 SNHLY, CDR2 FYNNEI. J was trimmed by 3 bases and V by 5 bases; bases with no gene match: 12. The CDR3 is made up of 18 amino acids. The CDR3 DNA is TGTGCCAGCAGTTATACAGGGGGTAAGGGGTATGGGGCCAACGTCCTGACTTTC. Protein: CASSYTGGKGYGANVLTF.

In its sample, this clone was seen a few times. J is TRBJ2-2 and V is TRBV7-7; D call uncertain. The V gene lost 4 bases and the J gene lost 8 bases, with 17 bases spanning the gap. CDR1 SSHAT and CDR2 FNYEAQ come from the germline V gene (reference sequence). The CDR3 contains 15 residues. CDR3 protein: CASSSGIGRFGELFF. The CDR3 bases are TGTGCCAGCAGCTCTGGAATCGGACGTTTTGGGGAGCTGTTTTTT.

This clone was detected only a few times. Other DNA sequences in this sample translate to the same CDR3. This chain links TRBV11-3 with TRBJ2-3, with D unclear. Germline V gene data show CDR1 as SGHNT and CDR2 as YENEEA. The V gene lost 2 bases and the J gene lost 2 bases, with 5 bases spanning the gap. The CDR3 runs 13 residues. CDR3 amino acids: CASSLRATDTQYF. The DNA of the CDR3 is TGTGCCAGCAGCTTAAGGGCCACAGATACGCAGTATTTT.

The gene calls are TRBV5-1 and TRBJ2-5; D gene unclear. Germline V gene lookup returns CDR1 SGHRS and CDR2 YFSETQ. The length of the CDR3 is 14 residues. The V end was cut by 4 bases, the J end by 2 bases, with 12 bases between. The CDR3 nucleotides read TGCGCCAGCAGCCCGAGAAGGCCTCAAGAGACCCAGTACTTC. Translated: CASSPRRPQETQYF.

The rearrangement uses TRBV5-1 and TRBJ1-5; the D gene is possibly TRBD1 (6 bases). This CDR3 comprises 15 residues. Germline CDR1 and CDR2: SGHRS and YFSETQ. V lost 0 bases to trimming and J lost 5 bases, with 12 bases between them. The CDR3 spells CASSLEGGRDQPQHF. Here the CDR3 DNA reads TGCGCCAGCAGCTTGGAGGGGGGCAGGGATCAGCCCCAGCATTTT.

Concerning this clone itself: Other nucleotide sequences from this sample produce the same CDR3. The V gene is TRBV9, the J gene TRBJ2-3; D unresolved. V was trimmed by 0 bases and J by 0 bases, leaving 5 bases between them. The CDR3 runs to 14 residues. Germline V gives CDR1 SGDLS, CDR2 YYNGEE. CDR3 in DNA: TGTGCCAGCAGCGTAGGGGCTAGCACAGATACGCAGTATTTT. Its translation is CASSVGASTDTQYF.

This chain uses TRBV28 with TRBJ1-1; 7 positions match TRBD1. Trimming removed 6 bases from V and 4 bases from J; junction bases left unmatched: 11. The CDR3 is made up of 15 amino acids. The germline V gene encodes CDR1 MDHEN and CDR2 SYDVKM. CDR3 nucleotide sequence: TGTGCCAGCAGCTTAAAGACAGGGAGGAGCACTGAAGCTTTCTTT. Protein sequence: CASSLKTGRSTEAFF.

This rearrangement joins TRBV5-1 to TRBJ2-2; possible D gene TRBD2, 6 bases. The V end was cut by 7 bases, the J end by 1 base, with 14 bases between. In germline, CDR1 is SGHRS, CDR2 YFSETQ. This CDR3 is built from 15 residues. The CDR3 spells CASDPTEGNTGELFF. CDR3 nucleotide sequence: TGCGCCAGCGACCCTACGGAGGGGAACACCGGGGAGCTGTTTTTT.